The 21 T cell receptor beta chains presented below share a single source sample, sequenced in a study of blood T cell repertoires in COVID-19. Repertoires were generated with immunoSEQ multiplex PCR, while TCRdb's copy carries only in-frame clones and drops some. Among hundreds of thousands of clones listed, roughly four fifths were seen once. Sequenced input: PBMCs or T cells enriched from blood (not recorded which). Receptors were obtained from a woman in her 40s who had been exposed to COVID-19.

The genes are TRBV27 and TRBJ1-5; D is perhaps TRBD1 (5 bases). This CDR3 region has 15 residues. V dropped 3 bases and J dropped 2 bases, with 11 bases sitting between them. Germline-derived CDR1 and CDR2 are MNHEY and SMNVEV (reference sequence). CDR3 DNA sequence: TGTGCCAGCAGTTTCGGGGGGAAAGGCAATCAGCCCCAGCATTTT. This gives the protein CASSFGGKGNQPQHF.

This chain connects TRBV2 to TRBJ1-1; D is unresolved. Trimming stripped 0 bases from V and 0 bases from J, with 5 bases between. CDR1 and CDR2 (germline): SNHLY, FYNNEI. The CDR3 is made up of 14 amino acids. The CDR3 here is CASSEAPMNTEAFF. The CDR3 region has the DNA TGTGCCAGCAGTGAAGCCCCCATGAACACTGAAGCTTTCTTT.

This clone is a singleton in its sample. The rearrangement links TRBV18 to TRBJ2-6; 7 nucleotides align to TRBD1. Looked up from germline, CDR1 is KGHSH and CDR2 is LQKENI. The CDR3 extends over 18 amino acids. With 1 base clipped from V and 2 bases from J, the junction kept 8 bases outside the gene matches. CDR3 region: CASSPQQGWATGANVLTF. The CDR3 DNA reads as TGTGCCAGCTCACCACAACAGGGGTGGGCCACTGGGGCCAACGTCCTGACTTTC.

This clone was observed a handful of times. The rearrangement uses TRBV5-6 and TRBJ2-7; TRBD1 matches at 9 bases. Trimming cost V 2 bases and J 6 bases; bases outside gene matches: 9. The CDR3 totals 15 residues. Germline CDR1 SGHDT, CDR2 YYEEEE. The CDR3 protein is CASSFFGQGFGEQYF. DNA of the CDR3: TGTGCCAGCAGCTTTTTTGGACAGGGGTTTGGCGAGCAGTACTTC.

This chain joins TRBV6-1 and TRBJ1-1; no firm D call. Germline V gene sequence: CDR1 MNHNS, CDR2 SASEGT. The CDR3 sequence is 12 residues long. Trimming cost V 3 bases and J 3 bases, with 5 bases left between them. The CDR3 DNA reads TGTGCCAGCAGTGACCTCTACACTGAAGCTTTCTTT. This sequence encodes CASSDLYTEAFF.

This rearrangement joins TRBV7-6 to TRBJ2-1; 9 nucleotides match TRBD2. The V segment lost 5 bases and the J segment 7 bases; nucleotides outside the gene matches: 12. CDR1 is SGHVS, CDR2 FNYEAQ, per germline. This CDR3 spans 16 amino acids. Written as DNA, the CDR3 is TGTGCCAGCAGCCAACCTTGGGGGACTAGCAAGAATGAGCAGTTCTTC. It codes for CASSQPWGTSKNEQFF.

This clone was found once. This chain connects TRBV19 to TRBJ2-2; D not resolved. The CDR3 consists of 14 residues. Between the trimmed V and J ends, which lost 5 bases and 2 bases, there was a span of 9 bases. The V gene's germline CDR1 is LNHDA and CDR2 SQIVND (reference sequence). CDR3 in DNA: TGTGCCAGTAGTTTTAGCCGTAACACCGGGGAGCTGTTTTTT. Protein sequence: CASSFSRNTGELFF.

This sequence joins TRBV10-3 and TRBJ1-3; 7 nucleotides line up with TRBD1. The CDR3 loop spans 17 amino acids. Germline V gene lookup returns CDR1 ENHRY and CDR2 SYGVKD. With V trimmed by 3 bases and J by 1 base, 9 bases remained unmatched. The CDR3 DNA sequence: TGTGCCATCAGTGACCCGGGACAGTTTAGATCTGGAAACACCATATATTTT. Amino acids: CAISDPGQFRSGNTIYF.

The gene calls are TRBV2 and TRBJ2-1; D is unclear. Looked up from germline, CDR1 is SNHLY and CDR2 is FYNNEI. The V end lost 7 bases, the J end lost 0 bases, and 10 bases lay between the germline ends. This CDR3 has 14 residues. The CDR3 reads CASTPISSYNEQFF. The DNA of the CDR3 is TGTGCCAGCACCCCGATCAGCTCCTACAATGAGCAGTTCTTC.

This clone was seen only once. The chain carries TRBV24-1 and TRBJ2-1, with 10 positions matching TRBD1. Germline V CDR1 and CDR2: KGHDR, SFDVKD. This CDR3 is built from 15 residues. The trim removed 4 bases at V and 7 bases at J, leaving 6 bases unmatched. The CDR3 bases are TGTGCCACCAGTGAACCGGGACAGGGGAAAAATGAGCAGTTCTTC. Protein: CATSEPGQGKNEQFF.

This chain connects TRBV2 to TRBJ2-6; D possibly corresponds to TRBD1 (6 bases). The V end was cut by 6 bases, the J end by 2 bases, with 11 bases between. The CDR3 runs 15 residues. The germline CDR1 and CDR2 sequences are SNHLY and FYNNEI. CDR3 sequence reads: CASRTGSTGANVLTF. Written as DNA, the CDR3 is TGTGCCAGCAGGACAGGATCAACTGGGGCCAACGTCCTGACTTTC.

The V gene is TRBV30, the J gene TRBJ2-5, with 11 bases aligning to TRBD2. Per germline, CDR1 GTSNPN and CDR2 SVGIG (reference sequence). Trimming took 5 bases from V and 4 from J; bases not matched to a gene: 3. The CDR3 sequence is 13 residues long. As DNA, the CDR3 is TGTGCCTGGTCTAGCGGGGGGTTAGAGACCCAGTACTTC. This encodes CAWSSGGLETQYF.

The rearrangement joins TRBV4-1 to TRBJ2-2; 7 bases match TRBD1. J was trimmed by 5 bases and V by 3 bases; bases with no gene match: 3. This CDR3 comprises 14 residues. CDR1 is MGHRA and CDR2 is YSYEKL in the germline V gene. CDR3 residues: CASSQGQPTGELFF. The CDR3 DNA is TGCGCCAGCAGCCAGGGACAGCCGACCGGGGAGCTGTTTTTT.

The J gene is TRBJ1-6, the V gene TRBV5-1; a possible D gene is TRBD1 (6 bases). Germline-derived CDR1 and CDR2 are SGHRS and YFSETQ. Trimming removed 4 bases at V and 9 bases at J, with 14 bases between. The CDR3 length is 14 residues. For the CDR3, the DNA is TGCGCCAGCAGCGGGGGACACAGCTCTTCACCCCTCCACTTT. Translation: CASSGGHSSSPLHF.

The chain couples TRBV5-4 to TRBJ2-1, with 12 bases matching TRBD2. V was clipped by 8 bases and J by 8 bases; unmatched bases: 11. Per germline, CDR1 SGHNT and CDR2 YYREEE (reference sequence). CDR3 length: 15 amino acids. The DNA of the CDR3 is TGTGCCAGTAACTTGGCTAGCGGGGGGGCCGATGAGCAGTTCTTC. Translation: CASNLASGGADEQFF. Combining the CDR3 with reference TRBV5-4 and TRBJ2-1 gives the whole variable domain ETGVTQSPTHLIKTRGQQVTLRCSSQSGHNTVSWYQQALGQGPQFIFQYYREEENGRGNFPPRFSGLQFPNYSSELNVNALELDDSALYLCASNLASGGADEQFFGPGTRLTVL.

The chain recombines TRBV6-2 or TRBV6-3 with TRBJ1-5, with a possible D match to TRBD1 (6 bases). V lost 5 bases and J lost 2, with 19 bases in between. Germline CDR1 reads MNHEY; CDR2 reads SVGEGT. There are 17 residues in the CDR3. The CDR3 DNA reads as TGTGCCAGCAGTCGGCTCACCACAGGGACGGGCAATCAGCCCCAGCATTTT. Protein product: CASSRLTTGTGNQPQHF.

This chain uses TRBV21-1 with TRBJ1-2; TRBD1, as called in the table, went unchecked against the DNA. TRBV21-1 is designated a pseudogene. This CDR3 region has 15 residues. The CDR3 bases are TGTGCCAGCAGCAAACTCAGGACAGGGGGATATGGCTACACCTTC. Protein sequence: CASSKLRTGGYGYTF.

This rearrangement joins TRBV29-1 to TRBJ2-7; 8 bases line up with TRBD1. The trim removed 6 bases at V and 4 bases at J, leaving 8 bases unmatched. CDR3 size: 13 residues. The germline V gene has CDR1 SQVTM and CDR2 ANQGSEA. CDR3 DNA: TGCAGCGTCTTCGGGACAGGAGCTTACGAGCAGTACTTC. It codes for CSVFGTGAYEQYF.

The chain's CDR3 is CASSGSGGDQPQHF. The CDR3 DNA reads TGTGCCAGCAGTGGGTCAGGGGGAGATCAGCCCCAGCATTTT. This chain links TRBV2 with TRBJ1-5; 7 positions match TRBD1. V dropped 4 bases and J dropped 5; count of bases not matched to a gene: 5. The CDR3 contains 14 residues. Per germline, CDR1 SNHLY and CDR2 FYNNEI.

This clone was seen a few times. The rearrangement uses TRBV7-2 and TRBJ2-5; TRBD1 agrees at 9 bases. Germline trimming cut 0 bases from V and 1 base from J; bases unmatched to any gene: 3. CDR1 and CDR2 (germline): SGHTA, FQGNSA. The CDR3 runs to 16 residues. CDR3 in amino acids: CASSLATGGFQETQYF. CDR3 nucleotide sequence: TGTGCCAGCAGCTTAGCTACAGGGGGCTTCCAAGAGACCCAGTACTTC.

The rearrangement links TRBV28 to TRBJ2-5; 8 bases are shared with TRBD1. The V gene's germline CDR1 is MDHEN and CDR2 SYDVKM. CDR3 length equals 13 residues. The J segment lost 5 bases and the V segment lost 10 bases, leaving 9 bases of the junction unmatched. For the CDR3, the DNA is TGTGCCACACAGGGCAGGGGGCACGAGACCCAGTACTTC. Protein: CATQGRGHETQYF.